This T cell receptor beta chain emerged from a study of T cells in Graves' hyperthyroidism and ophthalmopathy. TCR beta CDR3 regions were amplified from RNA. When the TCR CDR3 underwent first-round RT-PCR, the HTBI primer set was used. TCRdb re-called the multiplex PCR reads through MiXCR, storing one row per CDR3 protein. The sample has just under 750,000 distinct CDR3 sequences; around 40% are singletons. V was clipped by 3 bases and J by 5 bases, with 13 bases between them. The CDR3 has 14 residues. Germline CDR1 is SGHAT and CDR2 is FQNNGV. V is TRBV11-2 and J is TRBJ2-5, with TRBD1 as a possible D gene (6 bases). Sample: blood. This TCR was recovered from a woman between 40 and 55 years old with Graves' hyperthyroidism. CDR3 in amino acids: CASSLAGERETQYF. CDR3 in DNA: TGTGCCAGCAGCTTGGCAGGGGAGAGGGAGACCCAGTACTTC. Together with reference TRBV11-2 and TRBJ2-5, the CDR3 gives the full variable domain: EAGVAQSPRYKIIEKRQSVAFWCNPISGHATLYWYQQILGQGPKLLIQFQNNGVVDDSQLPKDRFSAERLKGVDSTLKIQPAKLEDSAVYLCASSLAGERETQYFGPGTRLLVL.